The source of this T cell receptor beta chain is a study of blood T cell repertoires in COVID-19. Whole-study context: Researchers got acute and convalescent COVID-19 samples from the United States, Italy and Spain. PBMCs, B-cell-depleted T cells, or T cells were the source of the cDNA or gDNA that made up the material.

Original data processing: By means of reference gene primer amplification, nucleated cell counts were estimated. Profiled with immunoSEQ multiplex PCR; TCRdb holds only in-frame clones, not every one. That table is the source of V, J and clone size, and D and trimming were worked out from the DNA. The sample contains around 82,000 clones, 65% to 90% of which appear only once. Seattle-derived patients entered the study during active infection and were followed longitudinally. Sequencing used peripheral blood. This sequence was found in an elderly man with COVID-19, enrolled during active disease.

The CDR3 region is CASSLDRYNYGYTF. The CDR3 DNA reads as TGTGCCAGCAGTCTAGACAGGTACAACTATGGCTACACCTTC. This rearrangement joins TRBV13 to TRBJ1-2; perhaps TRBD1 as D (6 bases). CDR1 is PRHDT, CDR2 FYEKMQ, per germline (reference sequence). V lost 6 bases and J lost 2, with 13 bases in between. This CDR3 has 14 residues.